A selection of T cell receptor beta chains follows, all from one sample in a study of T cell changes during pregnancy in multiple sclerosis. Produced via immunoSEQ multiplex PCR; TCRdb's table is partial and in-frame only. The sample has 70,000 to 95,000 clones, 85% to 95% seen once. Sequencing was performed on peripheral blood, taken in the first trimester of pregnancy. The receptors were sampled from a female donor with multiple sclerosis, enrolled in a pregnancy study. CDR3s include the opening cysteine and the closing phenylalanine or tryptophan. D genes are given only for firm matches. Rows may omit the clone size; those that give it use once, few, many or a size class.

length	D	size	J	V	CDR3	DNA
12	TRBD1	NA	TRBJ2-3	TRBV10-3	CATRDRTDTQYF	TGTGCCACCAGGGACAGAACAGATACGCAGTATTTT
15	TRBD2	NA	TRBJ2-7	TRBV6-1	CASSATSGGAGEQYF	TGTGCCAGCAGTGCAACTAGCGGGGGGGCAGGAGAGCAGTACTTC
17	TRBD1	NA	TRBJ2-2	TRBV9	CASSVPGQGADTGELFF	TGTGCCAGCAGCGTACCGGGACAGGGGGCGGACACCGGGGAGCTGTTTTTT
14	NA	NA	TRBJ1-1	TRBV6-5	CASRRQVRDTEAFF	TGTGCCAGCAGACGACAGGTTCGGGACACTGAAGCTTTCTTT
17	TRBD2	NA	TRBJ2-1	TRBV5-1	CASSPGLAGGFYNEQFF	TGCGCCAGCAGCCCAGGACTAGCGGGGGGCTTCTACAATGAGCAGTTCTTC
12	NA	NA	TRBJ2-3	TRBV9	CASSLNTDTQYF	TGTGCCAGCAGCCTTAACACAGATACGCAGTATTTT
17	TRBD2	NA	TRBJ2-5	TRBV2	CASSERLAGGRSETQYF	TGTGCCAGCAGTGAAAGACTAGCGGGGGGGCGGTCAGAGACCCAGTACTTC
12	NA	NA	TRBJ1-5	TRBV29-1	CSVAGGNQPQHF	TGCAGCGTTGCAGGGGGCAATCAGCCCCAGCATTTT
14	TRBD1	NA	TRBJ1-2	TRBV4-1	CASSRQGTNYGYTF	TGCGCCAGCAGCCGACAGGGCACGAACTATGGCTACACCTTC
11	NA	few	TRBJ1-1	TRBV21-1	CASSDRDRAFF	TGTGCCAGCAGCGACCGGGACAGGGCTTTCTTT
15	NA	few	TRBJ1-2	TRBV19	CASSTTQQTNYGYTF	TGTGCCAGTAGTACCACACAGCAAACTAACTATGGCTACACCTTC
13	TRBD1	NA	TRBJ2-4	TRBV6-5	CASKTGDVNIQYF	TGTGCCAGCAAAACAGGGGATGTGAACATTCAGTACTTC
13	NA	NA	TRBJ1-1	TRBV5-1	CASSLELSTEAFF	TGCGCCAGCAGCTTGGAGTTGAGCACTGAAGCTTTCTTT
15	TRBD1	NA	TRBJ2-7	TRBV27	CASSSGQGWSYEQYF	TGTGCCAGCAGTTCCGGACAGGGATGGTCCTACGAGCAGTACTTC
13	NA	NA	TRBJ2-5	TRBV7-7	CASSLGPGETQYF	TGTGCTAGCAGCTTAGGGCCTGGAGAGACCCAGTACTTC
19	TRBD1	NA	TRBJ2-2	TRBV27	CASTPGRDRGRRRTGELFF	TGTGCCAGCACCCCAGGCCGGGACAGGGGGCGCCGAAGGACCGGGGAGCTGTTTTTT
16	NA	NA	TRBJ2-6	TRBV19	CASRRGSISGANVLTF	TGTGCCAGCCGTCGGGGGAGCATCTCTGGGGCCAACGTCCTGACTTTC
12	NA	NA	TRBJ2-5	TRBV30	CAWSVSSETQYF	TGTGCCTGGAGTGTTTCCTCAGAGACCCAGTACTTC
16	TRBD2	NA	TRBJ2-3	TRBV4-1	CASSQDLAGDSDTQYF	TGCGCCAGCAGCCAAGATCTGGCGGGGGACTCAGATACGCAGTATTTT
16	NA	NA	TRBJ2-1	TRBV7-7	CASSLEGGWSYNEQFF	TGTGCTAGCAGCTTAGAAGGGGGTTGGTCCTACAATGAGCAGTTCTTC
15	NA	NA	TRBJ1-1	TRBV7-9	CASSLGETLNTEAFF	TGTGCCAGCAGCTTAGGGGAGACATTGAACACTGAAGCTTTCTTT
11	NA	few	TRBJ2-1	TRBV7-9	CASSFNDEQFF	TGTGCCAGCAGCTTTAATGATGAGCAGTTCTTC
16	TRBD2	NA	TRBJ2-7	TRBV30	CAWSVPSAGGSYEQYF	TGTGCCTGGAGTGTACCGTCGGCGGGGGGATCCTACGAGCAGTACTTC
16	TRBD1	NA	TRBJ2-6	TRBV5-4	CASRRTGGIGANVLTF	TGTGCCAGCAGGCGGACAGGGGGCATTGGGGCCAACGTCCTGACTTTC
16	NA	NA	TRBJ2-2	TRBV28	CASSPGHRSNTGELFF	TGTGCCAGCAGCCCGGGACATCGTTCGAACACCGGGGAGCTGTTTTTT
14	TRBD1	NA	TRBJ1-5	TRBV29-1	CSVGGQGSNQPQHF	TGCAGCGTTGGAGGACAGGGAAGCAATCAGCCCCAGCATTTT
13	NA	NA	TRBJ2-7	TRBV4-1	CASSPTGVYEQYF	TGCGCCAGCAGCCCTACGGGGGTCTACGAGCAGTACTTC